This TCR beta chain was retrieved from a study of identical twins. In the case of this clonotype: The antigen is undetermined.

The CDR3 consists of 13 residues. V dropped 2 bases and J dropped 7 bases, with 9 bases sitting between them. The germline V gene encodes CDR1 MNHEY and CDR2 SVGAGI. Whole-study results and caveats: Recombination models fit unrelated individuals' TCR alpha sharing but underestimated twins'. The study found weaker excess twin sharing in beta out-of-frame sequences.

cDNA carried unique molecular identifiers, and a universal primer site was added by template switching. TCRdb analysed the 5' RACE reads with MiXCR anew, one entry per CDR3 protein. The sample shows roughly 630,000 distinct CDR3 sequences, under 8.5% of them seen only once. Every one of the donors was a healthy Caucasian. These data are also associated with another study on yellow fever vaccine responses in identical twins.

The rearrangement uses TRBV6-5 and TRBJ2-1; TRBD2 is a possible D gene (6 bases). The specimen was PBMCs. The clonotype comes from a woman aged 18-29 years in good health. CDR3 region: CASSYGTANEQFF. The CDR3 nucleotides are TGTGCCAGCAGTTACGGGACTGCTAATGAGCAGTTCTTC.